These 10 T cell receptor beta chains were all obtained from the same sample, sequenced in a study of CXCR3 chemokines and chemotherapy response in bladder cancer. TCRdb re-called the PCR reads through MiXCR, storing one row per CDR3 protein. This sample yields fewer than 3,000 distinct CDR3 sequences, of which over 8.5% are seen a single time; more than 30% belongs to the top ten. This sample was taken from a patient whose treatment included neoadjuvant chemotherapy. These receptors were taken from a human donor with bladder cancer that responded to neoadjuvant chemotherapy.

The V call is TRBV20-1, the J call TRBJ2-3; TRBD2 is a possible D gene (6 bases). Germline loops: CDR1 DFQATT, CDR2 SNEGSKA (reference sequence). CDR3 length: 13 amino acids. Trimming shortened V by 3 bases and J by 0 bases, and 7 bases separated the two germline ends. CDR3 loop: CSASGTSTDTQYF. The DNA of the CDR3 is TGCAGTGCTAGCGGGACTAGCACAGATACGCAGTATTTT.

V usage is TRBV4-1 and J usage is TRBJ1-3; 8 bases match TRBD1. Germline CDR1 is MGHRA and CDR2 is YSYEKL. This CDR3 is built from 16 residues. V lost 0 bases and J lost 0; bases outside the gene matches: 1. CDR3 sequence reads: CASSQDGTGSGNTIYF. CDR3 DNA: TGCGCCAGCAGCCAAGATGGGACAGGCTCTGGAAACACCATATATTTT.

Comment on this clonotype: A read error is the likely source, as a far larger clone sits one nucleotide away. The V gene is TRBV6-1, the J gene TRBJ2-7; the D is unclear. Germline CDR1 and CDR2: MNHNS and SASEGT. The CDR3 runs to 11 residues. CDR3 in amino acids: CASLTRREQSF. The CDR3 DNA follows: TGTGCCAGCTTAACCCGGCGTGAGCAGTCCTTC.

Comments on this clonotype: At one end the junction does not follow the germline gene, possibly because of a read error. The DNA for the CDR3 is TGTGCATGGACCCCCAAACATGGGGGAAGTGTCTACGAGCAGTACTTC. Protein: CAWTPKHGGSVYEQYF. The rearrangement uses TRBV30 and TRBJ2-7; D possibly matches TRBD1 or TRBD2 (5 bases each). The CDR3 contains 16 residues. The germline CDR1 and CDR2 sequences are GTSNPN and SVGIG (reference sequence).

This clonotype was recorded many times. This rearrangement joins TRBV6-6 to TRBJ1-6; 9 bases agree with TRBD1. The CDR3 loop spans 16 amino acids. Looked up from germline, CDR1 is MNHNY and CDR2 is SVGAGI (reference sequence). V lost 3 bases and J lost 3; bases outside the gene matches: 3. In DNA, the CDR3 is TGTGCCAGCAGTTATTACAGGGGGCACTATAATTCACCCCTCCACTTT. It yields the protein CASSYYRGHYNSPLHF.

This clonotype was counted a single time. This likely came from a read error, as a far larger clone is one base away. The chain combines TRBV6-6 with TRBJ2-2; D is undetermined. This CDR3 region has 12 residues. The germline V gene has CDR1 MNHNY and CDR2 SVGAGI (reference sequence). V lost 0 bases to trimming and J lost 5 bases, with 1 base between them. The CDR3 protein is CASSYSTGELFF. In DNA form, the CDR3 reads TGTGCCAGCAGTTACTCAACCGGGGAGCTGTTTTTT.

J is TRBJ2-2 and V is TRBV27, with D possibly being TRBD1 (6 bases). Trimming took off 5 bases at V and 9 bases at J, with 19 bases between the two ends. This CDR3 contains 15 residues. Germline values: CDR1 MNHEY, CDR2 SMNVEV (reference sequence). The CDR3 DNA is TGTGCCAGCAGTCCAAACAGGGTTAAGATCCGGGAGCTGTTTTTT. Residues: CASSPNRVKIRELFF.

This clonotype was seen a handful of times. This chain joins TRBV27 and TRBJ1-5, with D perhaps TRBD1 (5 bases). Trimming removed 5 bases at V and 4 bases at J, with 12 bases between. The CDR3 runs 14 residues. The V gene's germline CDR1 is MNHEY and CDR2 SMNVEV (reference sequence). The CDR3 spells CASSPVPGNQPQHF. The CDR3 nucleotides are TGTGCCAGCAGTCCCGTACCAGGGAATCAGCCCCAGCATTTT.

This clonotype was counted at least ten times. V is TRBV28 and J is TRBJ2-7; D possibly corresponds to TRBD1 (7 bases). The CDR3 runs 14 residues. Germline V gives CDR1 MDHEN, CDR2 SYDVKM. Between the trimmed V and J ends, which lost 5 bases and 0 bases, there was a span of 11 bases. CDR3 protein: CASSRQGLSYEQYF. In DNA, the CDR3 is TGTGCCAGCAGTCGACAGGGACTCTCCTACGAGCAGTACTTC.

Many counts were recorded for this clonotype. V usage is TRBV12-3 or TRBV12-4 and J usage is TRBJ1-1; D is undetermined. The V gene lost 8 bases and the J gene lost 1 base, with 17 bases spanning the gap. CDR3 length: 15 residues. The CDR3 region is CASRPTGYQNTEAFF. The CDR3 DNA sequence: TGTGCCAGCCGCCCGACGGGTTACCAGAACACTGAAGCTTTCTTT.